One sample yielded the 12 T cell receptor beta chains listed below, sequenced in a study of T cell repertoires in cytomegalovirus infection. From the reads, TCRdb called clonotypes with MiXCR, one entry per CDR3 protein. The table lists 200,000 to 300,000 distinct CDR3 sequences, less than 9.5% of them singletons. Sequencing was carried out using PBMCs. The receptors shown here come from a human donor in good health (CMV status not recorded). Some clones in this sample may be carry-over from other donors' samples.

This clonotype occurred many times. This chain's CDR3 is CASSPRVSGYTF. Here the CDR3 DNA reads TGTGCCAGCAGTCCAAGGGTATCTGGCTACACCTTC. V gene TRBV28 combines with J gene TRBJ1-2; the D is unclear. Between the trimmed V and J ends, which lost 5 bases and 7 bases, there was a span of 11 bases. Germline lookup yields CDR1 MDHEN and CDR2 SYDVKM. The CDR3 is made up of 12 amino acids.

This clonotype was counted between two and nine times. The chain employs TRBV10-3 and TRBJ2-1; D tentatively fits TRBD1 or TRBD2 (6 bases each). The CDR3 runs to 14 residues. Germline V gene lookup returns CDR1 ENHRY and CDR2 SYGVKD. V was cut by 3 bases and J by 8 bases, with 14 bases left in between. The CDR3 protein is CAISDRGGRDEQFF. CDR3 nucleotide sequence: TGTGCCATCAGTGACAGGGGAGGTAGGGATGAGCAGTTCTTC.

This clonotype was detected many times. The V call is TRBV11-2, the J call TRBJ2-7; TRBD1 is a possible D gene (6 bases). CDR1 and CDR2 from the germline V gene are SGHAT and FQNNGV. Trimming removed 3 bases from V and 3 bases from J, with 12 bases in between. The CDR3 spans 14 residues. The CDR3 loop reads CASSFHREFYEQYF. The CDR3, as DNA: TGTGCCAGCAGCTTTCACAGGGAGTTCTACGAGCAGTACTTC.

This clonotype was picked up many times. The CDR3 DNA sequence: TGCGCCAGCAGCCCAGGGGGCAACACCGGGGAGCTGTTTTTT. This codes for CASSPGGNTGELFF. The rearrangement joins TRBV5-1 to TRBJ2-2; 8 bases line up with TRBD1. Germline trimming cut 4 bases from V and 2 bases from J; bases unmatched to any gene: 1. The CDR3 totals 14 residues. In germline, CDR1 is SGHRS, CDR2 YFSETQ.

This clonotype was detected a few times. This chain uses TRBV12-3 or TRBV12-4 with TRBJ2-1, with 12 positions matching TRBD2. The CDR3 contains 15 residues. V gave up 6 bases and J gave up 8 bases; unmatched junction bases: 8. The CDR3 sequence: CASSPTSGSNHEQFF. The CDR3 DNA follows: TGTGCCAGCAGCCCGACTAGCGGGAGTAACCATGAGCAGTTCTTC.

This clonotype showed up just a few times. The rearrangement uses TRBV20-1 and TRBJ1-2; 9 bases map to TRBD1. Germline V gene sequence: CDR1 DFQATT, CDR2 SNEGSKA (reference sequence). J gave up 3 bases and V 5 bases, and 4 bases lay outside the gene matches. CDR3 length equals 13 residues. Written as DNA, the CDR3 is TGCAGTGCTTGGGACAGGGACTACTATGGCTACACCTTC. As protein: CSAWDRDYYGYTF.

This clonotype was observed many times. This rearrangement joins TRBV28 to TRBJ1-1; weak D call: TRBD1 (6 bases). Trimming pared 2 bases from V and 0 bases from J, leaving 16 bases between. The CDR3 extends over 17 amino acids. CDR1 is MDHEN, CDR2 SYDVKM, per germline. The CDR3 loop reads CASSLVSSTGLNTEAFF. DNA for the CDR3: TGTGCCAGCAGTTTAGTTAGTTCAACAGGGTTGAACACTGAAGCTTTCTTT.

This clonotype was seen repeatedly, ten times or more. The chain links TRBV7-2 to TRBJ2-6; TRBD1 matches at 8 bases. The CDR3 runs to 16 residues. V trimming: 5 bases; J trimming: 0 bases; junction bases outside the gene matches: 3. Germline assignment: CDR1 SGHTA and CDR2 FQGNSA. The CDR3 loop reads CASSAGQGSGANVLTF. The CDR3, as DNA: TGTGCCAGCAGCGCCGGACAGGGCTCTGGGGCCAACGTCCTGACTTTC.

This clonotype was observed at least ten times. The chain joins TRBV5-1 to TRBJ1-2; 7 bases fit TRBD1. V trimming: 4 bases; J trimming: 8 bases; junction bases outside the gene matches: 11. The CDR3 has 14 amino acids. CDR1 and CDR2 (germline): SGHRS, YFSETQ. The CDR3 DNA is TGCGCCAGCAGCCCAGGGGACAGAACGAGCGGCTACACCTTC. This translates into CASSPGDRTSGYTF.

This clonotype has only one observation. The chain combines TRBV18 with TRBJ1-2; D is ambiguous. The CDR3 length is 15 residues. Germline-derived CDR1 and CDR2 are KGHSH and LQKENI. The V end lost 3 bases, the J end lost 0 bases, and 11 bases lay between the germline ends. The CDR3 nucleotides read TGTGCCAGCTCACCTGAGACCCAAGCTAACTATGGCTACACCTTC. This sequence encodes CASSPETQANYGYTF.

This clonotype was recorded at least ten times. The rearrangement uses TRBV12-3 or TRBV12-4 and TRBJ2-1; D ambiguous. The CDR3 has 11 amino acids. V gave up 5 bases and J gave up 9 bases, with 8 bases separating them. Written as DNA, the CDR3 is TGTGCCAGCAGTATATTTGGTGAGCAGTTCTTC. It codes for CASSIFGEQFF.

This clonotype was seen repeatedly, ten times or more. The genes are TRBV29-1 and TRBJ1-5, with D maybe TRBD1 (6 bases). This CDR3 has 13 amino acids. Trimming removed 7 bases from V and 7 bases from J, with 17 bases in between. Germline-derived CDR1 and CDR2 are SQVTM and ANQGSEA. CDR3 loop: CSASPGADQPQHF. The DNA for the CDR3 is TGCAGCGCATCCCCGGGGGCGGACCAGCCCCAGCATTTT.